The clone carrying this T cell receptor beta chain was seen repeatedly, ten times or more. Time point: patch test 2, 6 weeks after DPC sensitization. The treatment: therapeutic diphenylcyclopropenone sensitization with weekly scalp DPC. TCRdb reanalysed the RACE reads using MiXCR and keeps one entry per CDR3 protein. In the table there are about 110,000 distinct CDR3 sequences, about a tenth of which are singletons. This sample was included in a study of human T cells and chemical hapten exposure. Germline CDR1 is SGHVS and CDR2 is FQNEAQ. Trimming stripped 1 base from V and 1 base from J, with 8 bases between. The CDR3 sequence is 16 residues long.

Sequenced here: whole blood, sampled in connection with sensitization to the hapten diphenylcyclopropenone (DPC). This clonotype was obtained from a woman between 40 and 50 years old with alopecia areata. Some clones in this sample may be carry-over from other donors' samples. The chain couples TRBV7-8 to TRBJ2-6; D unclear. DNA of the CDR3: TGTGCCAGCAGCTTAGGTATAGATTCTGGGGCCAACGTCCTGACTTTC. Its protein is CASSLGIDSGANVLTF.